A single sample gave rise to the 18 T cell receptor beta chains below, sequenced in a study of CD8 T cells in Susac syndrome. After extraction with the RNeasy kit, about 0.45 to 1 ug of the RNA was reverse transcribed using random hexamers. TCRdb reprocessed the immunoSEQ multiplex PCR reads with MiXCR, giving one entry per CDR3 protein. Among under 350,000 distinct CDR3 sequences, approximately 90% were seen once, and the ten largest hold more than 0.06%. Input material: CD4+ T cells from PBMCs. Receptor source: a human donor with multiple sclerosis.

The V call is TRBV12-3 or TRBV12-4, the J call TRBJ2-5; TRBD2 aligns across 9 bases. This CDR3 is 16 amino acids long. V shed 1 base, J shed 5 bases, and the junction held 8 bases outside the gene matches. This CDR3 is CASSLGGGGASETQYF. CDR3 nucleotides: TGTGCCAGCAGTTTAGGGGGCGGGGGGGCCTCGGAGACCCAGTACTTC.

The CDR3 bases are TGTGCCACCACCAGAGGGGGGAACACTGAAGCTTTCTTT. Translated, it gives CATTRGGNTEAFF. The chain combines TRBV24-1 with TRBJ1-1; D is possibly TRBD1 (6 bases). V was cut by 8 bases and J by 1 base, with 10 bases left in between. Per the germline V gene, CDR1 is KGHDR and CDR2 is SFDVKD. CDR3 length equals 13 residues.

The chain joins TRBV28 to TRBJ1-6; D is uncertain. This CDR3 is built from 14 residues. V was trimmed by 3 bases and J by 7 bases, leaving 10 bases between them. CDR1 MDHEN and CDR2 SYDVKM come from the germline V gene. As DNA, the CDR3 is TGTGCCAGCAGTTTCAGGCAGGCGAATTCACCCCTCCACTTT. It encodes CASSFRQANSPLHF. The full variable domain, with the rest looked up from reference TRBV28 and TRBJ1-6, is DVKVTQSSRYLVKRTGEKVFLECVQDMDHENMFWYRQDPGLGLRLIYFSYDVKMKEKGDIPEGYSVSREKKERFSLILESASTNQTSMYLCASSFRQANSPLHFGNGTRLTVT.

The chain employs TRBV6-6 and TRBJ2-3, with 8 bases identical to TRBD2. From germline, CDR1 is MNHNY and CDR2 SVGAGI (reference sequence). V shed 9 bases, J shed 2 bases, and the junction held 4 bases outside the gene matches. This CDR3 comprises 13 residues. The CDR3, as DNA: TGTGCCAGTTCGGGGGGGTTCACAGATACGCAGTATTTT. It encodes CASSGGFTDTQYF.

The genes are TRBV6-1 and TRBJ2-1; 9 positions match TRBD2. This CDR3 is 17 amino acids long. V shed 6 bases and J 0 bases; nucleotides not matched to a gene: 9. Germline V lookup: CDR1 MNHNS, CDR2 SASEGT. The CDR3 sequence: CASRQTSSGASYNEQFF. Here the CDR3 DNA reads TGTGCCAGCAGGCAAACATCTAGCGGGGCCTCCTACAATGAGCAGTTCTTC.

The CDR3, as DNA: TGCAGTGCTAGCGAACAGGGGAGGGCTAGCACAGATACGCAGTATTTT. Translation: CSASEQGRASTDTQYF. The chain recombines TRBV20-1 with TRBJ2-3; the D gene could be TRBD1 or TRBD2 (7 bases each). Germline V gene lookup returns CDR1 DFQATT and CDR2 SNEGSKA (reference sequence). CDR3 length: 16 residues. Trimming took off 3 bases at V and 0 bases at J, with 16 bases between the two ends.

This clonotype was detected only once. The chain combines TRBV18 with TRBJ2-7; D is unclear. Germline V gene lookup returns CDR1 KGHSH and CDR2 LQKENI. The CDR3 consists of 14 residues. Trimming shortened V by 2 bases and J by 3 bases, and 11 bases separated the two germline ends. Written as DNA, the CDR3 is TGTGCCAGCTCACCAAGGAGTTTTTTCTACGAGCAGTACTTC. Its protein is CASSPRSFFYEQYF.

This clonotype has more than one count but fewer than ten. This sequence joins TRBV5-5 and TRBJ1-5; D is possibly TRBD1 (5 bases). Trimming took 0 bases from V and 4 from J, leaving 11 bases between them. Germline lookup yields CDR1 SGHKS and CDR2 YYEKEE (reference sequence). The length of the CDR3 is 15 residues. The CDR3 bases are TGTGCCAGCAGCTTGGGTCAGGGCTCAAATCAGCCCCAGCATTTT. It encodes CASSLGQGSNQPQHF.

This chain joins TRBV11-3 and TRBJ1-5; tentative D call: TRBD1 (5 bases). Trimming stripped 7 bases from V and 2 bases from J, with 21 bases between. The CDR3 covers 17 residues. Germline assignment: CDR1 SGHNT and CDR2 YENEEA. CDR3 sequence (DNA): TGTGCCAGCACATCCAAATGGGGGGACCCCTGCAATCAGCCCCAGCATTTT. This codes for CASTSKWGDPCNQPQHF.

This clonotype was observed a single time. The genes are TRBV6-2 or TRBV6-3 and TRBJ1-2; D remains ambiguous. Trimming stripped 8 bases from V and 1 base from J, with 8 bases between. The CDR3 loop spans 12 amino acids. The germline CDR1 and CDR2 sequences are MNHEY and SVGEGT. The CDR3 reads CASSGFNYGYTF. CDR3 nucleotide sequence: TGTGCCAGCTCGGGATTTAACTATGGCTACACCTTC.

The V and J genes are TRBV20-1 and TRBJ2-7; D is undetermined. From germline, CDR1 is DFQATT and CDR2 SNEGSKA (reference sequence). This CDR3 spans 16 amino acids. V dropped 2 bases and J dropped 1 base, with 18 bases sitting between them. Written as DNA, the CDR3 is TGCAGTGCTAGAACCCCAATTTCGGAAGCTTCCTACGAGCAGTACTTC. The encoded protein is CSARTPISEASYEQYF.

The CDR3 sequence is CASSLAHRAGGNQETQYF. CDR3 DNA sequence: TGTGCCAGCAGCTTAGCGCATAGGGCAGGGGGCAACCAAGAGACCCAGTACTTC. V usage is TRBV7-2 and J usage is TRBJ2-5; TRBD1 matches at 8 bases. The CDR3 covers 18 residues. CDR1 SGHTA and CDR2 FQGNSA come from the germline V gene. The trim removed 0 bases at V and 0 bases at J, leaving 9 bases unmatched.

This clonotype was recorded only once. The gene calls are TRBV25-1 and TRBJ1-6; D is uncertain. Trimming shortened V by 4 bases and J by 5 bases, and 6 bases separated the two germline ends. CDR3 size: 13 residues. Germline-derived CDR1 and CDR2 are MGHDK and SYGVNS. The CDR3 reads CASSARNNSPLHF. Here the CDR3 DNA reads TGTGCCAGCAGTGCCAGGAATAATTCACCCCTCCACTTT.

The chain has TRBV7-8 and TRBJ1-4; D is uncertain. Trimming shortened V by 5 bases and J by 4 bases, and 14 bases separated the two germline ends. The CDR3 extends over 15 amino acids. Germline assignment: CDR1 SGHVS and CDR2 FQNEAQ. The CDR3 here is CASSPTGPNNEKLFF. For the CDR3, the DNA is TGTGCCAGCAGCCCGACCGGGCCGAATAATGAAAAACTGTTTTTT.

As for this clonotype: Its ends do not fully match the called genes, so a read error is possible. J is TRBJ2-3 and V is TRBV19; 12 nucleotides agree with TRBD2. From germline, CDR1 is LNHDA and CDR2 SQIVND (reference sequence). This CDR3 has 14 residues. The CDR3 loop is CASKGLAGLDTQYF. The CDR3 nucleotides read TGTGCAAGTAAGGGACTAGCGGGTTTAGATACGCAGTATTTT.

The chain recombines TRBV29-1 with TRBJ1-2; the D gene is possibly TRBD1 (5 bases). From germline, CDR1 is SQVTM and CDR2 ANQGSEA. V lost 8 bases to trimming and J lost 5 bases, with 21 bases between them. The CDR3 totals 14 residues. The CDR3 DNA is TGCAGCCTCAGGGTCATAAGGATGTATTATGGCTACACCTTC. It specifies CSLRVIRMYYGYTF.

This clonotype was picked up one time. The DNA of the CDR3 is TGCGCCAGCAGCTTATCCGATCCGAGCACAGATACGCAGTATTTT. Amino acid sequence: CASSLSDPSTDTQYF. This chain uses TRBV5-1 with TRBJ2-3; D gene uncertain. CDR3 length: 15 amino acids. CDR1 is SGHRS, CDR2 YFSETQ, per germline. V dropped 2 bases and J dropped 0 bases, with 10 bases sitting between them.

J is TRBJ1-5 and V is TRBV6-1; D perhaps matches TRBD1 (6 bases). This CDR3 is built from 18 residues. Germline loops: CDR1 MNHNS, CDR2 SASEGT. The ends were cut back, 7 bases at V and 6 bases at J, with 28 bases in the middle. This CDR3 is CASTHGQLSASPGQPQHF. Here the CDR3 DNA reads TGTGCCAGCACCCACGGACAGCTTAGTGCCTCGCCCGGTCAGCCCCAGCATTTT.